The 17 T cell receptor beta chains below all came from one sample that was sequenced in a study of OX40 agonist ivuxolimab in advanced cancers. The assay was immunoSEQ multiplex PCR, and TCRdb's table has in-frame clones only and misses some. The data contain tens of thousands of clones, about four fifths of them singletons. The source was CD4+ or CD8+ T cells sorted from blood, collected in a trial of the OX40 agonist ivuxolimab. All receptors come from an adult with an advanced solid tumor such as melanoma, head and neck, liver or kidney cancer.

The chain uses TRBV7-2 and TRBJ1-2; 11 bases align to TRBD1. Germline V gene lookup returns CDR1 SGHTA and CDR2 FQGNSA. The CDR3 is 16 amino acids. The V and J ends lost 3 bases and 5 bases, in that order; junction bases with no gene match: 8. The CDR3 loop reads CASSLQGGQGAYGYTF. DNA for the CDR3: TGTGCCAGCAGCTTGCAGGGTGGACAGGGGGCTTATGGCTACACCTTC.

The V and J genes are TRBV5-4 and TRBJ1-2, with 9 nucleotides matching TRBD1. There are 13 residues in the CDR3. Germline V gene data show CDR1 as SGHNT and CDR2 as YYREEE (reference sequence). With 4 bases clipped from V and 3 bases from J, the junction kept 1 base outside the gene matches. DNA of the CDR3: TGTGCCAGCAGCCGGGACAGGGACTATGGCTACACCTTC. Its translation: CASSRDRDYGYTF.

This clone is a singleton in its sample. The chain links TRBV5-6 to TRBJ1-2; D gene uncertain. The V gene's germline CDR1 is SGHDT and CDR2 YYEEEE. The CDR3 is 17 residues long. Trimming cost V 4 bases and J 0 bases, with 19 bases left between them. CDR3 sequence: CASSQEKTRTANYGYTF. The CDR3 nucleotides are TGTGCCAGCAGCCAAGAAAAAACGAGAACAGCTAACTATGGCTACACCTTC.

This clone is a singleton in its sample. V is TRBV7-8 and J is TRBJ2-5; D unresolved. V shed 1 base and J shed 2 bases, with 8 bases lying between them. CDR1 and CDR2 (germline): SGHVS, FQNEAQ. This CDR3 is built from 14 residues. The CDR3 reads CASSLVMAQETQYF. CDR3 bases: TGTGCCAGCAGCTTAGTTATGGCACAAGAGACCCAGTACTTC.

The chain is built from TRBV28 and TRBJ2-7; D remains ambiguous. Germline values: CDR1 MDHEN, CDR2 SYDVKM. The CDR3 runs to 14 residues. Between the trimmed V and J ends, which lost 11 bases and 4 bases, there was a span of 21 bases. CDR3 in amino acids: CASLLAGVTYEQYV. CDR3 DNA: TGTGCCTCCCTCCTGGCAGGAGTGACATACGAGCAGTACGTC.

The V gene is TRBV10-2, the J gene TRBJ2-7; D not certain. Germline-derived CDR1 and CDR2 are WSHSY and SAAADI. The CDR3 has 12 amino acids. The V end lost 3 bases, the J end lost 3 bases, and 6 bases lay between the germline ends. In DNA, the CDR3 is TGCGCCAGCAGTGAACTATACTACGAGCAGTACGTC. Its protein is CASSELYYEQYV.

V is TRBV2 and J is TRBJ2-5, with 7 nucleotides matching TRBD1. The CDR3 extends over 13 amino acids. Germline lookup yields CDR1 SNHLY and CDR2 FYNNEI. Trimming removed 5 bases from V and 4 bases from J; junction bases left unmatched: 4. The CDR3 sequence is CASSSGQRETQYF. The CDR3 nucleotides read TGTGCCAGCAGTTCGGGACAGAGAGAGACCCAGTACTTC.

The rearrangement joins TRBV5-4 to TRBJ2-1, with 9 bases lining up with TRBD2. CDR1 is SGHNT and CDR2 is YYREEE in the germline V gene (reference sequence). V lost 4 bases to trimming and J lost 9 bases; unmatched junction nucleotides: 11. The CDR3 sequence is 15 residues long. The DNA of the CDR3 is TGTGCCAGCAGCGGTATTGGCGGGGGGGCCGGTGAGCAGTTCTTC. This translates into CASSGIGGGAGEQFF.

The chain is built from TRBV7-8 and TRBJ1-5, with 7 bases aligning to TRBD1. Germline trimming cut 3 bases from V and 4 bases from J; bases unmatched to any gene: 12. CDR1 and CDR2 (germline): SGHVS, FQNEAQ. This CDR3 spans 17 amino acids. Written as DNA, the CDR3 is TGTGCCAGCAGCTTGTACAGGGGAGGTTCTAGGAATCAGCCCCAGCATTTT. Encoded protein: CASSLYRGGSRNQPQHF.

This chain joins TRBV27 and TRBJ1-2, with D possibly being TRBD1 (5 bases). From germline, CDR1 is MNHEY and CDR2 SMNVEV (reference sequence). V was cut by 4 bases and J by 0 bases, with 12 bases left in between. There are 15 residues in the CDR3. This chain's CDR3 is CASSSPGSTNYGYTF. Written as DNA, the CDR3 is TGTGCCAGCAGTTCCCCAGGGTCCACTAACTATGGCTACACCTTC.

The CDR3 loop is CASSPTTGQDPEAFF. In DNA, the CDR3 is TGTGCCAGCAGTCCAACCACCGGACAGGACCCTGAAGCTTTCTTT. The chain carries TRBV28 and TRBJ1-1; 7 bases map to TRBD1. The ends lost 5 bases at V and 6 bases at J; junction bases unmatched: 12. CDR3 length: 15 amino acids. CDR1 and CDR2 from the germline V gene are MDHEN and SYDVKM.

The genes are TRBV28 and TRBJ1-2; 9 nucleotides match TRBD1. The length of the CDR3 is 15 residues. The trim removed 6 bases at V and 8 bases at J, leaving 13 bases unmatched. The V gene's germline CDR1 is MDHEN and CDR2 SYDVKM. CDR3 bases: TGTGCCAGCAGCTCCGGGACAGGGTCGTCCCTCGGCTACACCTTC. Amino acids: CASSSGTGSSLGYTF.

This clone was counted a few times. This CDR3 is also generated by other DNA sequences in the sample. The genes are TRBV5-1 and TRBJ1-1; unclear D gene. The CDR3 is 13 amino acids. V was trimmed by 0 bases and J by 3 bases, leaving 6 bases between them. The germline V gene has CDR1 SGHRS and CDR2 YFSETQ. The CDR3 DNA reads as TGCGCCAGCAGCTTGGAGGGCCACACTGAAGCTTTCTTT. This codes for CASSLEGHTEAFF.

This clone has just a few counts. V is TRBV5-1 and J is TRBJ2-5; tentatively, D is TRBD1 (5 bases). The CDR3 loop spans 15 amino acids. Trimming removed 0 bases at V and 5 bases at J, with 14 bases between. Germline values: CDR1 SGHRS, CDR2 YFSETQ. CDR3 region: CASSLGRGMRETQYF. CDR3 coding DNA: TGCGCCAGCAGCTTGGGAAGGGGAATGCGGGAGACCCAGTACTTC.

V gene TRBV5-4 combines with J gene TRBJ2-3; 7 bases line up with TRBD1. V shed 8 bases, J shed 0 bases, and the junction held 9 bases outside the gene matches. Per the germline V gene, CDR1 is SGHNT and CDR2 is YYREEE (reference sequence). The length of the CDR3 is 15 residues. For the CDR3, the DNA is TGTGCCAGTCGCCCAACGGGACAGAGCACAGATACGCAGTATTTT. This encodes CASRPTGQSTDTQYF. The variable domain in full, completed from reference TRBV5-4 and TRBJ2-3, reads ETGVTQSPTHLIKTRGQQVTLRCSSQSGHNTVSWYQQALGQGPQFIFQYYREEENGRGNFPPRFSGLQFPNYSSELNVNALELDDSALYLCASRPTGQSTDTQYFGPGTRLTVL.

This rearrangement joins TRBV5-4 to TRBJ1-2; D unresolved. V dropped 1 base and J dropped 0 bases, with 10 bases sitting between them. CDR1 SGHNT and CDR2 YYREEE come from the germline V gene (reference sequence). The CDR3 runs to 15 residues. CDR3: CASSLFLSSNYGYTF. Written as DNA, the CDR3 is TGTGCCAGCAGCTTGTTCTTGAGCTCTAACTATGGCTACACCTTC. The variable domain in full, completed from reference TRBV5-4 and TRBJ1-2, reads ETGVTQSPTHLIKTRGQQVTLRCSSQSGHNTVSWYQQALGQGPQFIFQYYREEENGRGNFPPRFSGLQFPNYSSELNVNALELDDSALYLCASSLFLSSNYGYTFGSGTRLTVV.

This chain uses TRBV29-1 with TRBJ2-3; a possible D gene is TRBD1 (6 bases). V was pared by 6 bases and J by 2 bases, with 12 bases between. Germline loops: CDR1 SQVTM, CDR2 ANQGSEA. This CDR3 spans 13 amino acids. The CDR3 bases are TGCAGCGTGGCCGGGACACACACAGATACGCAGTATTTT. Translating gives CSVAGTHTDTQYF.